The 12 T cell receptor beta chains presented below share a single source sample, sequenced in a study of cytomegalovirus exposure and HLA in healthy donors. The PCR made use of 60 Vbeta and 13 Jbeta primers. Repertoires were generated with immunoSEQ multiplex PCR, while TCRdb's copy carries only in-frame clones and drops some. The table lists about 180,000 clones, more than 80% of them singletons. The material sequenced was PBMCs. These receptors all stem from a male donor in good health and CMV-seronegative.

The genes are TRBV7-9 and TRBJ2-5; 9 nucleotides match TRBD2. J was trimmed by 5 bases and V by 1 base; bases with no gene match: 8. The CDR3 covers 16 residues. CDR1 SEHNR and CDR2 FQNEAQ come from the germline V gene (reference sequence). The CDR3 region is CASSLGLAGRGETQYF. CDR3 nucleotide sequence: TGTGCCAGCAGCTTAGGCCTAGCGGGAAGGGGCGAGACCCAGTACTTC.

This chain connects TRBV2 to TRBJ2-7; TRBD1 might be the D (5 bases). In germline, CDR1 is SNHLY, CDR2 FYNNEI. V lost 6 bases, J lost 0 bases, and 12 bases lay in between. CDR3 length: 14 residues. The CDR3 coding sequence is TGTGCCAGCAGGAGTGGCAGGGCCTCCTACGAGCAGTACTTC. Protein sequence: CASRSGRASYEQYF.

The V call is TRBV28, the J call TRBJ1-1, with D perhaps matching TRBD1 (5 bases). Trimming stripped 6 bases from V and 2 bases from J, with 16 bases between. Germline V gene data show CDR1 as MDHEN and CDR2 as SYDVKM. This CDR3 contains 15 residues. CDR3 sequence: CASRSGGFENTEAFF. The CDR3 DNA sequence: TGTGCCAGCAGATCCGGGGGTTTCGAAAACACTGAAGCTTTCTTT.

The chain joins TRBV4-1 to TRBJ1-5; 9 bases match TRBD1. Germline V gene data show CDR1 as MGHRA and CDR2 as YSYEKL. This CDR3 comprises 17 residues. Trimming at V came to 3 bases and at J to 6 bases, leaving 12 bases not matched to a gene. The CDR3 here is CASSHDPADRGGQPQHF. The DNA for the CDR3 is TGCGCCAGCAGCCATGACCCGGCGGACAGGGGTGGTCAGCCCCAGCATTTT.

V usage is TRBV19 and J usage is TRBJ1-3; the D is unclear. The V end was cut by 3 bases, the J end by 4 bases, with 13 bases between. Germline V lookup: CDR1 LNHDA, CDR2 SQIVND (reference sequence). The length of the CDR3 is 15 residues. The CDR3 sequence: CASSIDGLGGNTIYF. The CDR3 nucleotides read TGTGCCAGTAGTATCGACGGACTCGGAGGAAACACCATATATTTT.

This clone was recorded once. The V call is TRBV28, the J call TRBJ1-5, with TRBD1 as a possible D gene (6 bases). Between the trimmed V and J ends, which lost 5 bases and 3 bases, there was a span of 20 bases. Germline loops: CDR1 MDHEN, CDR2 SYDVKM. This CDR3 has 17 residues. CDR3 DNA sequence: TGTGCCAGCAGTCTTCCGATCCTGACAGGCTCCAATCAGCCCCAGCATTTT. Protein product: CASSLPILTGSNQPQHF.

This sequence joins TRBV29-1 and TRBJ2-2; D possibly corresponds to TRBD2 (6 bases). Trimming stripped 7 bases from V and 6 bases from J, with 12 bases between. CDR1 is SQVTM and CDR2 is ANQGSEA in the germline V gene. This CDR3 comprises 12 residues. The CDR3 sequence: CSGWGESGELFF. CDR3 DNA sequence: TGCAGCGGCTGGGGGGAATCCGGGGAGCTGTTTTTT.

The chain has TRBV29-1 and TRBJ2-5; 8 bases match TRBD1. The end of the DNA is better explained by TRBJ2-7, so the J call may be wrong. The CDR3 covers 13 residues. Germline V lookup: CDR1 SQVTM, CDR2 ANQGSEA. As DNA, the CDR3 is TGCAGCGTTCGGAGGCAGGGGGCCTTCGAGCAGTACTTC. Amino acid sequence: CSVRRQGAFEQYF.

The chain links TRBV18 to TRBJ2-1; D remains ambiguous. Germline V gives CDR1 KGHSH, CDR2 LQKENI. The CDR3 contains 19 residues. Trimming removed 3 bases at V and 0 bases at J, with 21 bases between. The CDR3 is CASSPPRISPGSSYNEQFF. CDR3 in DNA: TGTGCCAGCTCACCCCCTCGAATAAGTCCGGGTAGCTCCTACAATGAGCAGTTCTTC.

The rearrangement links TRBV7-8 to TRBJ1-1; 9 bases align to TRBD1. Losses at the gene ends were 0 bases for V and 10 bases for J; bases not matched to a gene: 9. Germline values: CDR1 SGHVS, CDR2 FQNEAQ. The CDR3 covers 15 residues. CDR3 sequence (DNA): TGTGCCAGCAGCTTAGCGGACAGGGGCAGCCACCGAGCTTTCTTT. Translating it yields CASSLADRGSHRAFF.

The chain couples TRBV5-1 to TRBJ1-1; TRBD1 matches at 10 bases. Germline CDR1 reads SGHRS; CDR2 reads YFSETQ. Unmatched junction bases numbered 7, after V lost 4 bases and J lost 4 bases. CDR3 size: 15 residues. The CDR3 DNA reads TGCGCCAGCAGCCTCCGCCGGACAGGGGGCACTGAAGCTTTCTTT. Protein product: CASSLRRTGGTEAFF. The variable domain in full, completed from reference TRBV5-1 and TRBJ1-1, reads KAGVTQTPRYLIKTRGQQVTLSCSPISGHRSVSWYQQTPGQGLQFLFEYFSETQRNKGNFPGRFSGRQFSNSRSEMNVSTLELGDSALYLCASSLRRTGGTEAFFGQGTRLTVV.

This sequence joins TRBV6-1 and TRBJ2-1; 9 bases are shared with TRBD2. Per germline, CDR1 MNHNS and CDR2 SASEGT. The V and J ends lost 10 bases and 11 bases, in that order; junction bases with no gene match: 12. The CDR3 totals 13 residues. The CDR3 is CAITPGRGGQQFF. In DNA form, the CDR3 reads TGTGCCATAACGCCCGGGCGGGGGGGCCAGCAGTTCTTC.